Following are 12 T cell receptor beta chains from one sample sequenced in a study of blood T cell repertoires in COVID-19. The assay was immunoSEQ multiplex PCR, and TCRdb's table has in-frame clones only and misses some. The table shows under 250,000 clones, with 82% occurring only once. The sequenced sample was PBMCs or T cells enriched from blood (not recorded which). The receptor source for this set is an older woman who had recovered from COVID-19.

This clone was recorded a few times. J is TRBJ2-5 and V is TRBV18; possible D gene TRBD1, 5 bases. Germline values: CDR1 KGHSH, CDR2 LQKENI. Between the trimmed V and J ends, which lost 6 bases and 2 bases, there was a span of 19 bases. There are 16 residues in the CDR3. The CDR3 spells CASSLSPGWGQETQYF. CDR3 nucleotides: TGTGCCAGCTCTCTTAGCCCAGGGTGGGGACAAGAGACCCAGTACTTC.

CDR3 sequence: CASSPLGAGETQYF. CDR3 nucleotide sequence: TGCGCCAGCAGCCCCTTGGGGGCCGGGGAGACCCAGTACTTC. V and J are TRBV4-3 and TRBJ2-5, with D perhaps matching TRBD1 (6 bases). Germline CDR1 reads LGHNA; CDR2 reads YSLEER. This CDR3 region has 14 residues. With 4 bases removed from V and 5 bases from J, the gap between germline ends came to 14 bases.

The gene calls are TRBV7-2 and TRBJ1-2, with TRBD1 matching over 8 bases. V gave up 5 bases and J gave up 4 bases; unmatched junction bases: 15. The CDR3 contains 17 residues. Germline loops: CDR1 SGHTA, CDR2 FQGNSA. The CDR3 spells CASSPGSGGDFPYGYTF. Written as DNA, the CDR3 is TGTGCCAGCAGCCCCGGTTCAGGGGGCGACTTCCCCTATGGCTACACCTTC.

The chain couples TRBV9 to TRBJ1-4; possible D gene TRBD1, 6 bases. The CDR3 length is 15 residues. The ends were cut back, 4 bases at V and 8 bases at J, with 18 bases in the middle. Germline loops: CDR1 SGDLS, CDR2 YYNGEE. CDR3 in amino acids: CASSLRQDPGEKLFF. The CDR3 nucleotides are TGTGCCAGCAGCTTGCGACAGGACCCAGGGGAAAAACTGTTTTTT.

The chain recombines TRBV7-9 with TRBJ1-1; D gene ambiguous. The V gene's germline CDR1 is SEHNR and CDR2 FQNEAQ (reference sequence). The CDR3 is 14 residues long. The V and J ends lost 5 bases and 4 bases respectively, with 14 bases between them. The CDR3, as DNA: TGTGCCAGCAGCCCGCATCCCGGGTCCACTGAAGCTTTCTTT. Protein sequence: CASSPHPGSTEAFF.

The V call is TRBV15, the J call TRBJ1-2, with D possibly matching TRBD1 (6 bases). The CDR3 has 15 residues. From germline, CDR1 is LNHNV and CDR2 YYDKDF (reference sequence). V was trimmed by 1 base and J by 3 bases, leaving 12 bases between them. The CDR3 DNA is TGTGCCACCAGCAGAGGACAGGACAGATACTATGGCTACACCTTC. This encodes CATSRGQDRYYGYTF. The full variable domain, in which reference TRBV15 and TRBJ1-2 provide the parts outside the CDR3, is DAMVIQNPRYQVTQFGKPVTLSCSQTLNHNVMYWYQQKSSQAPKLLFHYYDKDFNNEADTPDNFQSRRPNTSFCFLDIRSPGLGDTAMYLCATSRGQDRYYGYTFGSGTRLTVV.

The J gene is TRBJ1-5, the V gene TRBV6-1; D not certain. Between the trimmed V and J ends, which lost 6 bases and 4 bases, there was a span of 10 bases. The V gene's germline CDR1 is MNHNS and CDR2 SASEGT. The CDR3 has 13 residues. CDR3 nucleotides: TGTGCCAGCAGAGAGAGGTGGAATCAGCCCCAGCATTTT. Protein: CASRERWNQPQHF.

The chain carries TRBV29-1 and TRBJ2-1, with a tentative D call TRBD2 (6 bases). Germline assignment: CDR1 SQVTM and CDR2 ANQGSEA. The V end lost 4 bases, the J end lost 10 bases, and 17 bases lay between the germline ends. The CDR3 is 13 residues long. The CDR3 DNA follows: TGCAGCGTTGTGTCGGGGTCTGGGGGGGAGCAGTTCTTC. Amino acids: CSVVSGSGGEQFF.

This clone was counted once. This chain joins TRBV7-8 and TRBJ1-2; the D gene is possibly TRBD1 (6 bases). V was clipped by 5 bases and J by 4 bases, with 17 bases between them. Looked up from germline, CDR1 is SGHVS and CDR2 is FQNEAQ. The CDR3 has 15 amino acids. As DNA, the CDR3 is TGTGCCAGCAGCCCGAGAGACAGGAGCTCCTATGGCTACACCTTC. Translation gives CASSPRDRSSYGYTF.

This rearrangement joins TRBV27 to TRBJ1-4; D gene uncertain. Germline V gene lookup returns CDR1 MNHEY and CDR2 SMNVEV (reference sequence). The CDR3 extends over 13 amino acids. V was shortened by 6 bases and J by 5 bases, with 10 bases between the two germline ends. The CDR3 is CASSWSWNEKLFF. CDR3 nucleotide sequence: TGTGCCAGCAGCTGGAGTTGGAATGAAAAACTGTTTTTT.

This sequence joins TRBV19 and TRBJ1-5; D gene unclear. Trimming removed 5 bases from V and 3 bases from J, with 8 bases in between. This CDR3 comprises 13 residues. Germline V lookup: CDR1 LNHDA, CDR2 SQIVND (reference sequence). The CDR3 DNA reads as TGTGCCAGTAGTTTGGCGGACAATCAGCCCCAGCATTTT. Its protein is CASSLADNQPQHF. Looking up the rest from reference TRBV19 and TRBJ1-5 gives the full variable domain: DGGITQSPKYLFRKEGQNVTLSCEQNLNHDAMYWYRQDPGQGLRLIYYSQIVNDFQKGDIAEGYSVSREKKESFPLTVTSAQKNPTAFYLCASSLADNQPQHFGDGTRLSIL.

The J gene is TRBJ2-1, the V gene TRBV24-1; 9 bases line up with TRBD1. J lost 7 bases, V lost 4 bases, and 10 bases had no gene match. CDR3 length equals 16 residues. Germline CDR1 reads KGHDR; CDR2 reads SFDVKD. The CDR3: CATSDPGTGSRNEQFF. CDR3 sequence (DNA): TGTGCCACCAGTGACCCCGGGACAGGGTCTCGTAATGAGCAGTTCTTC.